The present TCR beta chain was sequenced within a study of blood T cell repertoires in COVID-19. For the study at large: COVID-19 samples, acute and convalescent, were from the United States, Italy and Spain. Nucleic acid was either cDNA or gDNA, and it came from T cells, B-cell-depleted T cells, or PBMCs.

This CDR3 contains 14 residues. From germline, CDR1 is SNHLY and CDR2 FYNNEI. The V and J ends lost 7 bases and 7 bases, in that order; junction bases with no gene match: 10. Libraries were prepared by immunoSEQ multiplex PCR; TCRdb keeps only in-frame clonotypes and omits some of them. The sample shows over 150,000 clones, about four fifths of them seen only once. Sequenced input: peripheral blood. The V gene is TRBV2, the J gene TRBJ1-5; 7 bases line up with TRBD1. The receptor was derived from a woman aged 65 to 85 with COVID-19, enrolled during active disease. The CDR3 DNA sequence: TGTGCCAGCACCTTACTTACAGGGGCACAGCCCCAGCATTTT. It yields the protein CASTLLTGAQPQHF.